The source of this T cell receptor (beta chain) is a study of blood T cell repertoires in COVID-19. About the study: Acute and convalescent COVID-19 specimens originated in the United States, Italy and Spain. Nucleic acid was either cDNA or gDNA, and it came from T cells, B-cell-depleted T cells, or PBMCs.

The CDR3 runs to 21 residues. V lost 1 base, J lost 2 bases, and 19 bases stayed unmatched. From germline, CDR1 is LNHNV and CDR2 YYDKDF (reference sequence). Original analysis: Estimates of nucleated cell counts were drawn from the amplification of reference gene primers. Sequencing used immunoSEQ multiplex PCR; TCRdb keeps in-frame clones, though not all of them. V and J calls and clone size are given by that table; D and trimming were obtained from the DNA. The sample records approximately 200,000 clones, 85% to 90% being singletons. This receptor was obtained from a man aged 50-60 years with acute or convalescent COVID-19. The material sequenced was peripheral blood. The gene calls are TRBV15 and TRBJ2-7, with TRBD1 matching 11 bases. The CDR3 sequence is CATSRALGMGQGDQAAYEQYF. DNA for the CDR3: TGTGCCACCAGCAGAGCGCTAGGGATGGGACAGGGGGACCAGGCGGCCTACGAGCAGTACTTC.